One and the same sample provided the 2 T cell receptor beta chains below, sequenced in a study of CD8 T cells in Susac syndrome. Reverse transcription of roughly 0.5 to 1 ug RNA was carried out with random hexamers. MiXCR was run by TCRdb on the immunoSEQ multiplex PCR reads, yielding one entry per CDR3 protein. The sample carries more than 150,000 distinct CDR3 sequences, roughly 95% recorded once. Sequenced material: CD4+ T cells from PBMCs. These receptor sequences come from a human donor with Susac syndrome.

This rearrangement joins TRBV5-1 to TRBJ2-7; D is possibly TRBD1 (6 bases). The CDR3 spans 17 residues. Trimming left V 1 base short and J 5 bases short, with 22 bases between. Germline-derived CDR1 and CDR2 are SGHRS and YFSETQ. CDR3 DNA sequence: TGCGCCAGCAGCTTGTGGCAGCCTGGACAGCCTGTCGACGAGCAGTACTTC. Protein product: CASSLWQPGQPVDEQYF.

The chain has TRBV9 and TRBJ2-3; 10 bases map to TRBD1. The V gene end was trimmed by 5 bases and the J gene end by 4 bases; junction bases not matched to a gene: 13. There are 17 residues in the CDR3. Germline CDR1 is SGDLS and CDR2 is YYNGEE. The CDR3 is CASSHGHRTGGSDTQYF. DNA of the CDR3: TGTGCCAGCAGTCACGGCCACCGGACAGGGGGATCAGATACGCAGTATTTT.